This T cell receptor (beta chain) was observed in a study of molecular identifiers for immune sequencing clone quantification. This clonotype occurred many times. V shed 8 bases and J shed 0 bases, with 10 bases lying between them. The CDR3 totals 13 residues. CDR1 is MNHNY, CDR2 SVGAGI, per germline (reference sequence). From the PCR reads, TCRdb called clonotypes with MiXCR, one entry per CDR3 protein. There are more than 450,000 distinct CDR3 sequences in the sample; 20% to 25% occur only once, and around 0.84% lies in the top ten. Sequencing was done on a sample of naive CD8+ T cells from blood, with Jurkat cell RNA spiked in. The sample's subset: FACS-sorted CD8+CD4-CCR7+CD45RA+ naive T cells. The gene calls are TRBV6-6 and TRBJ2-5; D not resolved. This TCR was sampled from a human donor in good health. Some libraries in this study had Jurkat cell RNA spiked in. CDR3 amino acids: CASCEGNQETQYF. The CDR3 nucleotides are TGTGCCAGCTGCGAAGGGAACCAAGAGACCCAGTACTTC.